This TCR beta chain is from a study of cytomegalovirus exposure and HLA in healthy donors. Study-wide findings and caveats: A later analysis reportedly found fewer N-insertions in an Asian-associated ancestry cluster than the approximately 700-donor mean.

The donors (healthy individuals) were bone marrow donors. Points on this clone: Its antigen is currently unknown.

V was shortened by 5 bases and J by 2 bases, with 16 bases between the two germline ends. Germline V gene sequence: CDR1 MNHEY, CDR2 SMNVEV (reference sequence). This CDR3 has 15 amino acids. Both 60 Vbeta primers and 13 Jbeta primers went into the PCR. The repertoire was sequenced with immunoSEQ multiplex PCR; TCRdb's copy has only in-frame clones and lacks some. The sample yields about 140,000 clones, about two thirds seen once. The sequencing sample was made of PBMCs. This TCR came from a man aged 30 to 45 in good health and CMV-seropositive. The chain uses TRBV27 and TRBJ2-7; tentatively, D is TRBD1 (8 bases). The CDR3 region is CASSTYRGGPYEQYF. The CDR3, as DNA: TGTGCCAGCAGTACCTACAGGGGGGGCCCCTACGAGCAGTACTTC.